A single T cell receptor beta chain is shown here with its context. Its recognized antigen is unknown. No much larger clone exists at a distance of one base, and base qualities are not known. Samples from volunteer blood donors who had recovered from COVID-19 were contributed by a second Seattle source. Whole blood was collected in K2EDTA tubes by collaborating institutions according to the institutions' own protocols. For TCRbeta analysis, collaborators shipped samples in one of three forms: frozen whole blood, isolated PBMCs, or DNA extracted from either of those sample types. Counted from cysteine to phenylalanine, this CDR3 has 12 amino acids. CDR3 DNA only is kept here, 36 bases in frame from base 1. CDR1 and CDR2, per the germline V gene (reference sequence), are MNHNY and SVGAGI. V sheds 6 bases and J sheds 5 bases, leaving 10 bases between their ends. These data come from a study of blood T cell repertoires in COVID-19 (TCRdb year 2020). With respect to the entire study: The collaborator samples originated in the United States, Italy and Spain and spanned the acute and convalescent phases of COVID-19. Where available, HLA class I and class II types were taken from metadata supplied by the sample provider and were not determined by assay-based typing. The material from the prospective study consisted of cDNA or gDNA derived from T cells, B-cell-depleted T cells, or PBMCs. Subjects who had been exposed to COVID-19, were actively infected with it, or had recovered from it provided the deeply sampled blood TCRbeta repertoires that made up the dataset. The samples were drawn from the first 160 participants of the ongoing ImmuneRACE study and from 950 to 1,500 subjects provided by 6 global collaborators. The sample metadata nearly always contained a de-identified subject ID, COVID-19 status, age in years and sex. The repertoires were released in a freely available public database meant as a resource for research on the immune response to SARS-CoV-2.

The study at large found these results: The amount of clinical and demographic metadata varied by source and participant and was provided uncurated.

TCRbeta CDR3 regions were amplified from genomic DNA by means of the immunoSEQ Assay, a bias-controlled multiplex PCR. The paper's data handling went like this. The number of nucleated cells in each sample was estimated from the amplification of reference gene primers within the assay. To quantify the absolute abundance of each unique TCRbeta CDR3 rearrangement, sequence reads were collapsed and filtered. Productive Simpson clonality was computed per sample as the square root of Simpson's diversity index over productive rearrangements. TCRdb's version of the immuneACCESS table is confined to in-frame rearrangements and falls short of the full clone set. An unresolved V gene accounts for under half of the shortfall where checked; the remainder is of unknown origin. That table furnishes V, J and clone size, whereas the DNA furnished D and trimming. Recorded for this sample are 250,000 to 350,000 clones; approximately 91% of them occurred a single time. Just under 0.95% of the sample goes to the ten largest clones.

The clonotype was recovered from a woman aged 40 to 50 who had recovered from COVID-19. This sequence uses TRBV6-6 and TRBJ1-1, and possibly TRBD1, on 5 matching bases. Sequencing input: peripheral blood. The bases are TGTGCCAGCAGGCCTGGGGCAACTGAAGCTTTCTTT. This translates into CASRPGATEAFF.